A single sample gave rise to the 16 T cell receptor beta chains below, sequenced in a study of shared T cell receptors in the human thymus. Some clones are missing from TCRdb's copy, which holds only in-frame ones; the method was immunoSEQ multiplex PCR. The repertoire holds about 660,000 clones, with 88% as singletons. The sample was also reused in another study, on human thymus T cells.

Sequencing was done on a sample of thymocytes. These receptors originate from a boy in the first two years of life with a congenital heart defect.

The V gene is TRBV11-1, the J gene TRBJ1-1, with a possible D match to TRBD1 (6 bases). The CDR3 spans 16 residues. V lost 2 bases and J 3 bases, leaving 16 bases between the germline ends. CDR1 is SGHAT and CDR2 is FQDESV in the germline V gene (reference sequence). CDR3 bases: TGTGCCAGCAGCTTAAATTTCCCAGGGGTGGACACTGAAGCTTTCTTT. It encodes CASSLNFPGVDTEAFF.

This chain uses TRBV6-1 with TRBJ1-2; tentatively, D is TRBD1 (6 bases). Trimming pared 1 base from V and 5 bases from J, leaving 20 bases between. The CDR3 is 17 amino acids. Per the germline V gene, CDR1 is MNHNS and CDR2 is SASEGT. Here the CDR3 reads CASSEETLGGGGYGYTF. CDR3 nucleotide sequence: TGTGCCAGCAGTGAAGAAACCCTGGGGGGGGGCGGTTATGGCTACACCTTC.

V is TRBV28 and J is TRBJ2-5; TRBD2 agrees at 7 bases. The CDR3 is 16 residues long. Germline V gene data show CDR1 as MDHEN and CDR2 as SYDVKM. Losses at the gene ends were 5 bases for V and 3 bases for J; bases not matched to a gene: 12. The CDR3 sequence is CASSPPPGAGKETQYF. CDR3 bases: TGTGCCAGCAGTCCGCCCCCTGGAGCGGGGAAAGAGACCCAGTACTTC.

This clone was seen once. This chain joins TRBV27 and TRBJ2-5, with 8 positions matching TRBD2. This CDR3 has 15 amino acids. J lost 3 bases, V lost 5 bases, and 8 bases had no gene match. The germline gives CDR1 MNHEY, CDR2 SMNVEV (reference sequence). The CDR3 DNA reads TGTGCCAGCAGTCAAGGACTAGCCCCTAAAGAGACCCAGTACTTC. This translates into CASSQGLAPKETQYF.

This chain uses TRBV5-4 with TRBJ2-1, with D possibly matching TRBD1 (5 bases). Germline V gene sequence: CDR1 SGHNT, CDR2 YYREEE (reference sequence). The CDR3 is 13 amino acids. V lost 0 bases, J lost 8 bases, and 9 bases lay in between. Here the CDR3 DNA reads TGTGCCAGCAGCTTGGAGGGGTCGGATGAGCAGTTCTTC. It is translated as CASSLEGSDEQFF.

This rearrangement joins TRBV7-2 to TRBJ2-3, with 13 positions matching TRBD2. This CDR3 has 17 amino acids. V trimming: 2 bases; J trimming: 5 bases; junction bases outside the gene matches: 7. Germline loops: CDR1 SGHTA, CDR2 FQGNSA. Written as DNA, the CDR3 is TGTGCCAGCAGCTTAAAACTAGCGGGAGGGCCGGGAGATACGCAGTATTTT. It translates to CASSLKLAGGPGDTQYF.

On this clone itself: The identical CDR3 is also encoded by other nucleotide sequences in the sample. V and J are TRBV29-1 and TRBJ2-1; 10 nucleotides line up with TRBD2. The CDR3 extends over 14 amino acids. Germline CDR1 is SQVTM and CDR2 is ANQGSEA. J gave up 3 bases and V 1 base, and 0 bases lay outside the gene matches. The CDR3 sequence: CSVEASGSYNEQFF. The CDR3 region has the DNA TGCAGCGTTGAAGCTAGCGGGAGCTACAATGAGCAGTTCTTC.

The chain combines TRBV30 with TRBJ2-1; 8 bases are shared with TRBD1. The CDR3 sequence is 16 residues long. Losses at the gene ends were 1 base for V and 1 base for J; bases not matched to a gene: 6. Germline CDR1 and CDR2: GTSNPN and SVGIG (reference sequence). The CDR3 nucleotides read TGTGCCTGGAGTGCGGACAGGGCGCGATCCTACAATGAGCAGTTCTTC. Protein product: CAWSADRARSYNEQFF.

The chain's CDR3 is CASTPGGDRTNEKLFF. In DNA, the CDR3 is TGTGCCAGCACCCCCGGAGGAGATCGAACTAATGAAAAACTGTTTTTT. This chain links TRBV2 with TRBJ1-4; no clear D. CDR1 and CDR2 from the germline V gene are SNHLY and FYNNEI. This CDR3 region has 16 residues. Trimming took off 7 bases at V and 1 base at J, with 16 bases between the two ends.

The chain couples TRBV2 to TRBJ2-1; a weak D match, TRBD2 (6 bases). V lost 6 bases and J 2 bases, leaving 14 bases between the germline ends. The CDR3 consists of 15 residues. Germline assignment: CDR1 SNHLY and CDR2 FYNNEI. As DNA, the CDR3 is TGTGCCAGCAGGACCGACTGGGGGGCCTACAATGAGCAGTTCTTC. It translates to CASRTDWGAYNEQFF.

A few counts support this clone. The rearrangement joins TRBV19 to TRBJ1-2; 7 bases line up with TRBD1. J lost 4 bases, V lost 5 bases, and 13 bases had no gene match. The CDR3 runs to 16 residues. CDR1 LNHDA and CDR2 SQIVND come from the germline V gene (reference sequence). CDR3: CASSPPPGQPRYGYTF. The CDR3 nucleotides read TGTGCCAGTAGTCCTCCCCCGGGACAGCCTCGCTATGGCTACACCTTC.

The chain recombines TRBV27 with TRBJ1-2; TRBD1 is a possible D gene (6 bases). Deletions cut 0 bases from V and 3 bases from J, with 8 bases between. Germline V CDR1 and CDR2: MNHEY, SMNVEV (reference sequence). The CDR3 is made up of 14 amino acids. CDR3 DNA sequence: TGTGCCAGCAGTTTATCGTCAGGGGACTATGGCTACACCTTC. This sequence encodes CASSLSSGDYGYTF.

The rearrangement joins TRBV28 to TRBJ1-4; no reliable D call. Germline V CDR1 and CDR2: MDHEN, SYDVKM. Between the trimmed V and J ends, which lost 7 bases and 2 bases, there was a span of 20 bases. The CDR3 runs to 17 residues. The CDR3, as DNA: TGTGCCAGCACCCTGGCGCTTTGGAGTCCCACTAATGAAAAACTGTTTTTT. It is translated as CASTLALWSPTNEKLFF.

The chain has TRBV7-2 and TRBJ2-1, with 16 positions matching TRBD2. Looked up from germline, CDR1 is SGHTA and CDR2 is FQGNSA. The CDR3 totals 19 residues. The V and J ends lost 7 bases and 4 bases, in that order; junction bases with no gene match: 13. The DNA of the CDR3 is TGTGCCAGCAACCCGGCCGGGACTAGCGGGAGGGGCGGGTACAATGAGCAGTTCTTC. It codes for CASNPAGTSGRGGYNEQFF.

J is TRBJ2-2 and V is TRBV6-5; 7 bases are a match to TRBD1. V shed 4 bases and J 3 bases; nucleotides not matched to a gene: 5. The CDR3 is made up of 15 amino acids. Germline-derived CDR1 and CDR2 are MNHEY and SVGAGI. CDR3 residues: CASSSSGTDTGELFF. CDR3 nucleotide sequence: TGTGCCAGCAGTTCTTCCGGGACAGACACCGGGGAGCTGTTTTTT.

This chain joins TRBV7-2 and TRBJ2-4; 9 nucleotides line up with TRBD1. Germline V gene sequence: CDR1 SGHTA, CDR2 FQGNSA. The CDR3 has 18 amino acids. V lost 5 bases and J lost 1; bases outside the gene matches: 12. The CDR3 is CASSQGVKGTGAKNIQYF. The CDR3 DNA sequence: TGTGCCAGCAGCCAGGGAGTAAAGGGGACAGGGGCCAAAAACATTCAGTACTTC.